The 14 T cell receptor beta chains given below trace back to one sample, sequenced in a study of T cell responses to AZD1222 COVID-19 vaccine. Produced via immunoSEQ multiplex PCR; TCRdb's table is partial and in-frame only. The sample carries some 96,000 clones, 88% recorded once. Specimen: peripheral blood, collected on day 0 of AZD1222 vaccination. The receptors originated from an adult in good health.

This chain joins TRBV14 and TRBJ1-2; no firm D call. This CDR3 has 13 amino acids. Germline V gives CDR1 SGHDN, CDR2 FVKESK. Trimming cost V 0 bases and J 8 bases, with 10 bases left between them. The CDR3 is CASSQDIDMGYTF. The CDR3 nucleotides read TGTGCCAGCAGCCAAGATATAGATATGGGCTACACCTTC.

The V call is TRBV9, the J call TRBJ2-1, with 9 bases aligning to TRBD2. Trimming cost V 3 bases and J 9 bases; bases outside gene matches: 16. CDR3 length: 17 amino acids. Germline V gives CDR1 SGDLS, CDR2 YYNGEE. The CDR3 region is CASSGRQGLARSGEQFF. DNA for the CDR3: TGTGCCAGCAGCGGACGGCAGGGACTAGCTCGTTCGGGTGAGCAGTTCTTC.

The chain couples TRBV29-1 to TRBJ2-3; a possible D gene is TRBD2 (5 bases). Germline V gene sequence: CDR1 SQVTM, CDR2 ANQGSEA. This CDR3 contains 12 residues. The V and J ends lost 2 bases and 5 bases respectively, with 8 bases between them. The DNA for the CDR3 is TGCAGCGTTGAACGGGATAGAGATACGCAGTATTTT. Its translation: CSVERDRDTQYF.

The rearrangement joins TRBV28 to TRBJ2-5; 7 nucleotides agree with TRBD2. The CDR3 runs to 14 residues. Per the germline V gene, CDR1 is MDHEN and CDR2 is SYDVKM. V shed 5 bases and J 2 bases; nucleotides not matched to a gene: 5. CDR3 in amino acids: CASSRGRGQETQYF. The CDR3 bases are TGTGCCAGCAGTCGAGGGAGGGGTCAAGAGACCCAGTACTTC.

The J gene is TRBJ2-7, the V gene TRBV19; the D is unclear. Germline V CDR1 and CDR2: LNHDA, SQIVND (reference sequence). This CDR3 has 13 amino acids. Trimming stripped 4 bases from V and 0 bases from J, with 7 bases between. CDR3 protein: CASSKLASYEQYF. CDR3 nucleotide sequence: TGTGCCAGTAGTAAACTTGCCTCCTACGAGCAGTACTTC.

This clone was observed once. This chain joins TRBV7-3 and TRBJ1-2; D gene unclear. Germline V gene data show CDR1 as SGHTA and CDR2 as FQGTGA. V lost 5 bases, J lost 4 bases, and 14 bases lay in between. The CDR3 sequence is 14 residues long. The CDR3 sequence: CASSRDPDLYGYTF. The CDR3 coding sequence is TGTGCCAGCAGCCGCGACCCGGACCTCTATGGCTACACCTTC.

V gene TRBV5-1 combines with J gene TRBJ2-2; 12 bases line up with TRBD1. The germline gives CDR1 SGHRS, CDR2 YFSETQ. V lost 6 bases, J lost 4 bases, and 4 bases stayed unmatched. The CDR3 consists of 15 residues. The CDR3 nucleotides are TGCGCCAGCACCCGGGACAGGGGGCGCACCGGGGAGCTGTTTTTT. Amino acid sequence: CASTRDRGRTGELFF.

CDR3: CASSQELGDSSYEQYF. For the CDR3, the DNA is TGTGCCAGCAGCCAAGAACTCGGAGACAGCTCCTACGAGCAGTACTTC. V usage is TRBV4-2 and J usage is TRBJ2-7; the D gene is possibly TRBD1 (5 bases). The germline gives CDR1 LGHNA, CDR2 YNFKEQ. V shed 0 bases and J shed 0 bases, with 12 bases lying between them. The CDR3 loop spans 16 amino acids.

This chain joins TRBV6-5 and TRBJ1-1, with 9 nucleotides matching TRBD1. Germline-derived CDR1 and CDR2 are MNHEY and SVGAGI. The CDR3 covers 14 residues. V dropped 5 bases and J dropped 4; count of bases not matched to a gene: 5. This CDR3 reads CASSPGQGFTEAFF. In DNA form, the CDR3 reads TGTGCCAGCAGTCCGGGACAGGGATTCACTGAAGCTTTCTTT.

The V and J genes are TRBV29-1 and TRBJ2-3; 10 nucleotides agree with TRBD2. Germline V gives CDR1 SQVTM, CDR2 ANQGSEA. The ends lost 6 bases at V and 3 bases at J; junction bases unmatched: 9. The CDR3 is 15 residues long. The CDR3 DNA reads TGCAGCGTCGGCGAAGGAGCGGGAGGGACAGATACGCAGTATTTT. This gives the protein CSVGEGAGGTDTQYF.

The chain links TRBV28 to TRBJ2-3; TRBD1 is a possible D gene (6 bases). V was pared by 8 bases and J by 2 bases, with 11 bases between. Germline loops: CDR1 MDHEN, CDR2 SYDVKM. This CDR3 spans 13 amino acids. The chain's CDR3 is CASGGQHTDTQYF. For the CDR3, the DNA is TGTGCCAGCGGGGGCCAGCACACAGATACGCAGTATTTT.

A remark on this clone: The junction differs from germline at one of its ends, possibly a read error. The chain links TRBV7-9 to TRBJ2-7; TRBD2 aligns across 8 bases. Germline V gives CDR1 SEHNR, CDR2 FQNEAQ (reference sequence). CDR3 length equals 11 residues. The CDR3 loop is CASSPGTRELF. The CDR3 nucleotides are TGTGCCAGCAGCCCAGGGACTAGAGAGCTCTTC.

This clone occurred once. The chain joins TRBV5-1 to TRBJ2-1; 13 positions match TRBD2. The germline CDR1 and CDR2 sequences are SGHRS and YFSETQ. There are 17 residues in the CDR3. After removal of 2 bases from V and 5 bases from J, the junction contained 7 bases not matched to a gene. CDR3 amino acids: CASSFGLAGVLDNEQFF. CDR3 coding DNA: TGCGCCAGCAGCTTCGGACTAGCGGGAGTCCTCGACAATGAGCAGTTCTTC.

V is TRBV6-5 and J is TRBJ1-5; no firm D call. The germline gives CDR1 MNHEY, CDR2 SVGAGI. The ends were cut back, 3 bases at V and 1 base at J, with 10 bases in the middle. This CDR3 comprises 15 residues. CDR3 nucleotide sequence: TGTGCCAGCAGTTATATGGTTGACAGCAATCAGCCCCAGCATTTT. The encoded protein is CASSYMVDSNQPQHF.